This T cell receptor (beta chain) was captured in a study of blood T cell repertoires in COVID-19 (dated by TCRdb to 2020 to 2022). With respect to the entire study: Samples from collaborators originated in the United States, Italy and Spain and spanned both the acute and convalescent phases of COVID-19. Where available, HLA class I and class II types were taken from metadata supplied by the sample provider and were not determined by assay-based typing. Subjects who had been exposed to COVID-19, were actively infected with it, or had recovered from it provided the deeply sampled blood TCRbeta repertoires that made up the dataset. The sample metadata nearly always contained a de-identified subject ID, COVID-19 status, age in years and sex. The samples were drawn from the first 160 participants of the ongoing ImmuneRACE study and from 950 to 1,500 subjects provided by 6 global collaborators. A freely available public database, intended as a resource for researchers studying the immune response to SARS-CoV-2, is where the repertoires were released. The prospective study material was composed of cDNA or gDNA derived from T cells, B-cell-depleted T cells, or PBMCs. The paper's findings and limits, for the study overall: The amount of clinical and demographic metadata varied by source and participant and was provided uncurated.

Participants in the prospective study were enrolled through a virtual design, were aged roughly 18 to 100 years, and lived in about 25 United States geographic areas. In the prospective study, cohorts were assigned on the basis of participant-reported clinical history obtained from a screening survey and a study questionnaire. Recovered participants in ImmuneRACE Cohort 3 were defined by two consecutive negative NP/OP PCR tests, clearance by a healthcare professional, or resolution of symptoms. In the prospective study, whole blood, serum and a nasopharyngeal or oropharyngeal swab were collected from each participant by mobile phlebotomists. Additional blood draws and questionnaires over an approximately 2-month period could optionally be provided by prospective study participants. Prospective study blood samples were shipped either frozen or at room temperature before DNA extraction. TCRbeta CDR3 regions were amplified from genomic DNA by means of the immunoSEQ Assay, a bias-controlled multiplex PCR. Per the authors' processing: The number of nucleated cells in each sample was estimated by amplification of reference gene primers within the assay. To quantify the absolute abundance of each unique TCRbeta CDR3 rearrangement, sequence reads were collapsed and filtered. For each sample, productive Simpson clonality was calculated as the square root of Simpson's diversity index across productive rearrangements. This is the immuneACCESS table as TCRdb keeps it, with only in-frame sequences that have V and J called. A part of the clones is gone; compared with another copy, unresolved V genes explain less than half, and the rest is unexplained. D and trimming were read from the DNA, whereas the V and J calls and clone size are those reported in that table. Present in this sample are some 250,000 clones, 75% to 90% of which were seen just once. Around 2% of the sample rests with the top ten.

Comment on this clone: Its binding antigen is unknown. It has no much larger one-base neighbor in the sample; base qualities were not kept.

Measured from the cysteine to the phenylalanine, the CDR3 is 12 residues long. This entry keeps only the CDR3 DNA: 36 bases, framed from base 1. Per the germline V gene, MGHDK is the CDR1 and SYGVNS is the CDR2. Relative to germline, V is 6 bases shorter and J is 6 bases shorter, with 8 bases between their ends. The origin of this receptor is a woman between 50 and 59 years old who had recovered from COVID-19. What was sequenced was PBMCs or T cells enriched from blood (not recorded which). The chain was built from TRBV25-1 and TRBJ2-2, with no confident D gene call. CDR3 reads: CASRRLSGELFF. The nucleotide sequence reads TGTGCCAGCAGGAGACTCTCCGGGGAGCTGTTTTTT.